This T cell receptor (beta chain) was captured in a study of T cells after yellow fever vaccination. The overall study: The authors prepared low-cell-number fractions using SMART-Seq v4 Ultra Low Input.

Many counts were recorded for this clonotype. Its antigen is still unknown. General observations from the study: It was a small share of clonotypes that appeared in both CD4 and CD8 compartments.

MiXCR was run by TCRdb on the 5' RACE reads, yielding one entry per CDR3 protein. The sample lists 280,000 or so distinct CDR3 sequences, 8.7% seen once, with around 3.1% in the top ten. This receptor was identified in a man younger than 35 who received the YFV17D yellow fever vaccine. This sample comprised CD4+ T cells sorted from PBMCs, obtained 5 days after the yellow fever booster vaccination.

DNA for the CDR3: TGCAGTGCTCAAGGGGGCTCCCAACCAGATACGCAGTATTTT. Its translation is CSAQGGSQPDTQYF. The V gene is TRBV20-1, the J gene TRBJ2-3; 7 nucleotides match TRBD1. The ends lost 5 bases at V and 4 bases at J; junction bases unmatched: 9. From germline, CDR1 is DFQATT and CDR2 SNEGSKA (reference sequence). The CDR3 has 14 residues.